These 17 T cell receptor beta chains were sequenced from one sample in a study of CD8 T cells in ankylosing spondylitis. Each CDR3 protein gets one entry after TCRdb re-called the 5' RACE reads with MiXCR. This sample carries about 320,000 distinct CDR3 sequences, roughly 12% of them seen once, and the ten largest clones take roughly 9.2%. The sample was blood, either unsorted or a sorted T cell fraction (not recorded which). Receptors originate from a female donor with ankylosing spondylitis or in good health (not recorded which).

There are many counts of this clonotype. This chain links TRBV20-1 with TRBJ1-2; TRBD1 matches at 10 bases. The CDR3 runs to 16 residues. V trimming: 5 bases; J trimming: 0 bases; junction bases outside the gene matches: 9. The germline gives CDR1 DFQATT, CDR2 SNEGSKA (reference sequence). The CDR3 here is CSAPRDRGQANYGYTF. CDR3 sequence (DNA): TGCAGTGCTCCACGGGACAGGGGACAAGCTAACTATGGCTACACCTTC.

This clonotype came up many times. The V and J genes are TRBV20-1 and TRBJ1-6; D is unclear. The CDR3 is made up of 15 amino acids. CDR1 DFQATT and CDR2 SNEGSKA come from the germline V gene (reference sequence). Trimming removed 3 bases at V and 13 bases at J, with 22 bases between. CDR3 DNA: TGCAGTGCTAGGATTCGGGAATCTGGCTCTTCCCCCCTCCACTTT. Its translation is CSARIRESGSSPLHF.

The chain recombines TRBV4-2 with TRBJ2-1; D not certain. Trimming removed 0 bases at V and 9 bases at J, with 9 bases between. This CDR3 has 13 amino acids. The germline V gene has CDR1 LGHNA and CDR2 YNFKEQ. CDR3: CASSQEDNPEQFF. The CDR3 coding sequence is TGTGCCAGCAGCCAAGAAGATAATCCTGAGCAGTTCTTC.

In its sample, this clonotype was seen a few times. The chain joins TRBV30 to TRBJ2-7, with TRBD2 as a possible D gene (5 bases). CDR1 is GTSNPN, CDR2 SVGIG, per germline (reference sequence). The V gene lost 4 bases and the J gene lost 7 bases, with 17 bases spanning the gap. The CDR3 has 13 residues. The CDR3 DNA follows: TGTGCCTGGAAGGAGGATAAAGCAGGAGAGCAGTACTTC. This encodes CAWKEDKAGEQYF.

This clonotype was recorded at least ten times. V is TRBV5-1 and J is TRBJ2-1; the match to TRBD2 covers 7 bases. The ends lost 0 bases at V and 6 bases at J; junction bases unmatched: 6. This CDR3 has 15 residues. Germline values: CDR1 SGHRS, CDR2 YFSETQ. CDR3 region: CASSLASGVVNEQFF. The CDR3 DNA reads TGCGCCAGCAGCTTGGCCAGCGGGGTCGTCAATGAGCAGTTCTTC.

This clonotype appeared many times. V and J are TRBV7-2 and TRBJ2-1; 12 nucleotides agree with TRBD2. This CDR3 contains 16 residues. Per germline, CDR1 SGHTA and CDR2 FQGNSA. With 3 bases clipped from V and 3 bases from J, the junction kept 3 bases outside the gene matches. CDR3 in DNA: TGTGCCAGCAGCTTCCAACTAGCGGGAGGCTACAATGAGCAGTTCTTC. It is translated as CASSFQLAGGYNEQFF.

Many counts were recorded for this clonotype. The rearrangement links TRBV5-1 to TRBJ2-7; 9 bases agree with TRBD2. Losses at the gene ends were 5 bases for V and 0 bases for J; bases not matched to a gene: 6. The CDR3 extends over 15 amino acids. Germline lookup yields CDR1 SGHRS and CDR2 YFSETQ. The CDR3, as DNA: TGCGCCAGCAGGACCGGGACTAGCAGCTCCTACGAGCAGTACTTC. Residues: CASRTGTSSSYEQYF.

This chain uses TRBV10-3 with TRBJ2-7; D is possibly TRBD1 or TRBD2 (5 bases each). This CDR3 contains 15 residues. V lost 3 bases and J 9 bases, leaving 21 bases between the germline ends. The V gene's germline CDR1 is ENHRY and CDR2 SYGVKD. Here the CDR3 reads CAISEAAILGQGQYF. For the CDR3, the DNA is TGTGCCATCAGTGAAGCGGCAATTCTAGGGCAGGGGCAGTACTTC.

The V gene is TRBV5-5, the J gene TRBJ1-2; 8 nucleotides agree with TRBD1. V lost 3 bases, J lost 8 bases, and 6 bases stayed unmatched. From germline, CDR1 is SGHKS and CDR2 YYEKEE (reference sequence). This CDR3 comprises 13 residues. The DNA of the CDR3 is TGTGCCAGCAGCTCGCAGGGGGCGCAAGGCTACACCTTC. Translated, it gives CASSSQGAQGYTF.

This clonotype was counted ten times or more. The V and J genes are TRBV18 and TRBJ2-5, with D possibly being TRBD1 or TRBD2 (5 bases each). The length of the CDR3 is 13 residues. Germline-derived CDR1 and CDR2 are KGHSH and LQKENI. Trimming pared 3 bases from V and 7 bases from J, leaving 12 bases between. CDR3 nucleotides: TGTGCCAGCTCACCCAGGGAAGAGGGGACCCAGTACTTC. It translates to CASSPREEGTQYF.

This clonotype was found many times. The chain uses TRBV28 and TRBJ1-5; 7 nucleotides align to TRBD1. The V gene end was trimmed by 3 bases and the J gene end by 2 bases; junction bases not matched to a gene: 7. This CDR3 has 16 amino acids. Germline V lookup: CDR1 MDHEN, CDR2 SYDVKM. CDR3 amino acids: CASSFPGQAGNQPQHF. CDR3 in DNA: TGTGCCAGCAGTTTCCCCGGACAGGCGGGCAATCAGCCCCAGCATTTT.

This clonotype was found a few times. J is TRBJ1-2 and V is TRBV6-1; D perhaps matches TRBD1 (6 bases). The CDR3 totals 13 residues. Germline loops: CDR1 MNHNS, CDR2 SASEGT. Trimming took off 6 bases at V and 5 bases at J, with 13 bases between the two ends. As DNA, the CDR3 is TGTGCCAGCAGGATACAGGGAGGATATGGCTACACCTTC. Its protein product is CASRIQGGYGYTF.

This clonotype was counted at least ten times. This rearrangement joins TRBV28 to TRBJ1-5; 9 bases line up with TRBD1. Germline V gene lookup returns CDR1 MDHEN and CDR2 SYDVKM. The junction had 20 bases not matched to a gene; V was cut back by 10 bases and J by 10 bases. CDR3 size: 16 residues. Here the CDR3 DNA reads TGTGCCATCTCGATCGGGGGACAGGGACTTTTGAAACCCCAGCATTTT. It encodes CAISIGGQGLLKPQHF.

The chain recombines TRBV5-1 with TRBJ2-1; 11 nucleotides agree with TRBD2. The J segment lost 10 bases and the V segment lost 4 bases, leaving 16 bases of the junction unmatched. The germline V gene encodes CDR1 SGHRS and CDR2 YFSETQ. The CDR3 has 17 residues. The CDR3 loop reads CASSLLAGGTPLGEQFF. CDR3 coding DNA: TGCGCCAGCAGCCTCCTAGCGGGGGGAACCCCACTAGGGGAGCAGTTCTTC.

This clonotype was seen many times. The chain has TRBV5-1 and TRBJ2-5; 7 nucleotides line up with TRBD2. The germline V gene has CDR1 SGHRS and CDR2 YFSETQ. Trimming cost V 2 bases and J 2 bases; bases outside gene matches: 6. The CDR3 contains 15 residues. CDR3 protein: CASSLQRGPQETQYF. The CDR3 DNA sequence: TGCGCCAGCAGCTTACAGCGGGGTCCTCAAGAGACCCAGTACTTC.

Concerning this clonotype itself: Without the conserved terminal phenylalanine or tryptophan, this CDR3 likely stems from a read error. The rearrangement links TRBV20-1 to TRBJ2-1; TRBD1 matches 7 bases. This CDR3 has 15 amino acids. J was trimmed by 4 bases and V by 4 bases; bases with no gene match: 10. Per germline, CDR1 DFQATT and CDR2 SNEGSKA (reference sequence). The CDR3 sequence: CSATPPRTGYNEQFI. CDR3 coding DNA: TGCAGTGCTACCCCTCCAAGGACAGGATACAATGAGCAGTTCATC.

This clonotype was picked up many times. The CDR3 here is CASSLGGTETYEQYF. The DNA for the CDR3 is TGTGCCAGCAGCTTAGGTGGGACAGAGACATACGAGCAGTACTTC. The rearrangement joins TRBV7-2 to TRBJ2-7; TRBD1 agrees at 7 bases. The CDR3 spans 15 residues. The V gene end was trimmed by 1 base and the J gene end by 4 bases; junction bases not matched to a gene: 7. Germline loops: CDR1 SGHTA, CDR2 FQGNSA.